This record looks at one TCR beta chain sequence and its context. The antigen is not known. Deletions cut 4 bases from V and 0 bases from J, with 13 bases between. Per the germline V gene, CDR1 is MNHEY and CDR2 is SVGAGI. The CDR3 is 15 amino acids. The PCR used 60 Vbeta and 13 Jbeta primers. Methods used by the authors: Per a later analysis, the number of unique TCR beta chains was some 82 million, of which about 10 million were shared. Generated by immunoSEQ multiplex PCR, the TCRdb table keeps only in-frame clones and is missing some. The V and J calls and clone size are taken from that table; D and trimming were inferred from the DNA. The data include around 70,000 clones; the top ten clones carry approximately 0.78%. This entry is derived from a study of cytomegalovirus exposure and HLA in healthy donors. Study-wide results and caveats: The study listed 150 to 200 cytomegalovirus-associated TCR beta chains. In vitro, a few CMV-associated chains proved specific for CMV antigens. TCR beta V- and J-gene trimming was later associated with a missense DCLRE1C variant.

Sequenced: PBMCs. The TCR sequence derives from a boy younger than 18 in good health and CMV-seronegative. The V call is TRBV6-5, the J call TRBJ2-7, with D uncertain. The CDR3 DNA is TGTGCCAGCAGTTCCCCCTCCCCGGGCTCCTACGAGCAGTACTTC. Amino acid sequence: CASSSPSPGSYEQYF.